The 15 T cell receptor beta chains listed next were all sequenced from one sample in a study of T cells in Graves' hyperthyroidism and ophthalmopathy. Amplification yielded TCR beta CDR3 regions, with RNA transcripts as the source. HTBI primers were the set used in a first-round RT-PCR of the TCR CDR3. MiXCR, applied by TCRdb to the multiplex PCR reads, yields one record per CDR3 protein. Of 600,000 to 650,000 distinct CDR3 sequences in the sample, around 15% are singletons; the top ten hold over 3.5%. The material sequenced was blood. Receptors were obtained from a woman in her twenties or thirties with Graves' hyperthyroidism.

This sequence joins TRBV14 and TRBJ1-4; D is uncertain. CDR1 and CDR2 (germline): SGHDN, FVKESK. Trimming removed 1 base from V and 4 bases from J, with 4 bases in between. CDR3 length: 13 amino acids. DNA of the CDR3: TGTGCCAGCAGCCAAGGTCTTAATGAAAAACTGTTTTTT. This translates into CASSQGLNEKLFF.

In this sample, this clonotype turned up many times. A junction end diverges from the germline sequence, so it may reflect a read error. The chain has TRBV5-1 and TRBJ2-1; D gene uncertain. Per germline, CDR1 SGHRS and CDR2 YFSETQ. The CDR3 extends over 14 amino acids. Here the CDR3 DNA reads TGTGCCAGCAGCTTAGGTCAGAGCTACAATGAGCAGTTCTTC. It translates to CASSLGQSYNEQFF.

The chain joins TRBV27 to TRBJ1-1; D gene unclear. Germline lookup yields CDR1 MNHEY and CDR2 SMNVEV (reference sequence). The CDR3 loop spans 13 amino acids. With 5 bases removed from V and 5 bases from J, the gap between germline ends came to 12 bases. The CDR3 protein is CASSRTPKTEAFF. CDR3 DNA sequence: TGTGCCAGCAGTAGAACCCCGAAGACTGAAGCTTTCTTT.

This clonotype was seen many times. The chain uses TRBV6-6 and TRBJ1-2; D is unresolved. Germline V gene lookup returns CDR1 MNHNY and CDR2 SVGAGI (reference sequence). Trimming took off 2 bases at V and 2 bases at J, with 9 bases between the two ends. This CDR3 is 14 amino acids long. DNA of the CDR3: TGTGCCAGCAGTTACAGGCCAGAGAACTATGGCTACACCTTC. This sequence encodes CASSYRPENYGYTF.

For the CDR3, the DNA is TGTGCCAGCAGTTCTTTCCTAGCGGGAAGGGACAATGAGCAGTTCTTC. It translates to CASSSFLAGRDNEQFF. This rearrangement joins TRBV6-2 or TRBV6-3 to TRBJ2-1; 9 bases match TRBD2. The V segment lost 4 bases and the J segment 5 bases; nucleotides outside the gene matches: 9. CDR3 length: 16 residues. The germline V gene has CDR1 MNHEY and CDR2 SVGEGT.

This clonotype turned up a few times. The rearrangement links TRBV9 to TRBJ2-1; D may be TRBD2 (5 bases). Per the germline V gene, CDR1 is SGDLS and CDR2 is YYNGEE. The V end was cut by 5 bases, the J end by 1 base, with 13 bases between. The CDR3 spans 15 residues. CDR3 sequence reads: CASSPEEYSYNEQFF. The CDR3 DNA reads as TGTGCCAGCAGTCCGGAGGAGTATTCCTACAATGAGCAGTTCTTC.

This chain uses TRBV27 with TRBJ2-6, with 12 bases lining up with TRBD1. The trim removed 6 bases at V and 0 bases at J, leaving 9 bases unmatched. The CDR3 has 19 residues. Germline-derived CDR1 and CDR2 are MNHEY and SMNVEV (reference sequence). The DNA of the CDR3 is TGTGCCAGCAGCGGACCGGGACAGGGGGCTCCCTCTGGGGCCAACGTCCTGACTTTC. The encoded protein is CASSGPGQGAPSGANVLTF.

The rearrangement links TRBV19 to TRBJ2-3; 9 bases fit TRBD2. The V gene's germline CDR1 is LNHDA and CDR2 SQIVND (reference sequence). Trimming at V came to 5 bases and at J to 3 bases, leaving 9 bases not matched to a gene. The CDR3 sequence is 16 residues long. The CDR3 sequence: CASSAISGRGTDTQYF. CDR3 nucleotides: TGTGCCAGTAGTGCAATTAGCGGGAGAGGGACAGATACGCAGTATTTT.

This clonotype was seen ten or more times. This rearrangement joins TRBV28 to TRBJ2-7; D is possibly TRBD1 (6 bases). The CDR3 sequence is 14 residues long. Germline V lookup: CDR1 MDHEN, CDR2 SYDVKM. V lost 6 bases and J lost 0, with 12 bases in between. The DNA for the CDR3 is TGTGCCAGCAGGACGGGACATGGCTCCTACGAGCAGTACTTC. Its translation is CASRTGHGSYEQYF.

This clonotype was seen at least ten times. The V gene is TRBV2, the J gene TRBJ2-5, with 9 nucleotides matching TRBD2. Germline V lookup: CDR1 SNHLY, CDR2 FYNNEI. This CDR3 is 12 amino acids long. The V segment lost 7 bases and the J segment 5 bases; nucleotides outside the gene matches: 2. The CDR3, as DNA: TGTGCCAGCACTCTAGCGGGGGAGACCCAGTACTTC. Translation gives CASTLAGETQYF.

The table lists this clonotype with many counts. CDR3 region: CASSSISGIYNEQFF. CDR3 nucleotide sequence: TGTGCCAGCAGTTCCATTAGCGGGATTTACAATGAGCAGTTCTTC. The chain links TRBV6-1 to TRBJ2-1, with TRBD2 identical over 8 bases. The CDR3 has 15 amino acids. The germline V gene has CDR1 MNHNS and CDR2 SASEGT. J gave up 4 bases and V 5 bases, and 7 bases lay outside the gene matches.

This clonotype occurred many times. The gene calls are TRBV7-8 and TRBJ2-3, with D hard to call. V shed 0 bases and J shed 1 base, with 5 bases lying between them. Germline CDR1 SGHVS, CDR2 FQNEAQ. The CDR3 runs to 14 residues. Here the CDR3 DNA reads TGTGCCAGCAGCTTAGCAATCCGCACAGATACGCAGTATTTT. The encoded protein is CASSLAIRTDTQYF. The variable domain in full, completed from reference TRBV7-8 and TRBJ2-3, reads GAGVSQSPRYKVAKRGQDVALRCDPISGHVSLFWYQQALGQGPEFLTYFQNEAQLDKSGLPSDRFFAERPEGSVSTLKIQRTQQEDSAVYLCASSLAIRTDTQYFGPGTRLTVL.

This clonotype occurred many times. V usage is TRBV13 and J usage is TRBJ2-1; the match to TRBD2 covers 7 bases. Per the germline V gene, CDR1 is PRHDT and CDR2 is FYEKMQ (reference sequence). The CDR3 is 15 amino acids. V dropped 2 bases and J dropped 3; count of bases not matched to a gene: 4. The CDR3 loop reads CASSLRRELYNEQFF. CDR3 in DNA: TGTGCCAGCAGCTTAAGGCGGGAGCTCTACAATGAGCAGTTCTTC.

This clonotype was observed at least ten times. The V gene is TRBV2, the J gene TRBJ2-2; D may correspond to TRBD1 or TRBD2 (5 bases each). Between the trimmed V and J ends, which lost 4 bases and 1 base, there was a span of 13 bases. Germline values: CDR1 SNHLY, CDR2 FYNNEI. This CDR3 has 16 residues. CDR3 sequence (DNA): TGTGCCAGCAGTGTTGGGACCCCGAGGAACACCGGGGAGCTGTTTTTT. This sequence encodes CASSVGTPRNTGELFF. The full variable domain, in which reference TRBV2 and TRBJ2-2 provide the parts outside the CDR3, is EPEVTQTPSHQVTQMGQEVILRCVPISNHLYFYWYRQILGQKVEFLVSFYNNEISEKSEIFDDQFSVERPDGSNFTLKIRSTKLEDSAMYFCASSVGTPRNTGELFFGEGSRLTVL.

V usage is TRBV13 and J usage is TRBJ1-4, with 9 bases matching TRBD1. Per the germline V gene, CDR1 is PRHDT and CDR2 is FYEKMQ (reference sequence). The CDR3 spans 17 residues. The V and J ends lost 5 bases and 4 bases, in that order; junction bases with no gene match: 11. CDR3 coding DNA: TGTGCCAGCAGCCCTAGGGGGGCGGACAGGGGTAATGAAAAACTGTTTTTT. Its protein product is CASSPRGADRGNEKLFF.